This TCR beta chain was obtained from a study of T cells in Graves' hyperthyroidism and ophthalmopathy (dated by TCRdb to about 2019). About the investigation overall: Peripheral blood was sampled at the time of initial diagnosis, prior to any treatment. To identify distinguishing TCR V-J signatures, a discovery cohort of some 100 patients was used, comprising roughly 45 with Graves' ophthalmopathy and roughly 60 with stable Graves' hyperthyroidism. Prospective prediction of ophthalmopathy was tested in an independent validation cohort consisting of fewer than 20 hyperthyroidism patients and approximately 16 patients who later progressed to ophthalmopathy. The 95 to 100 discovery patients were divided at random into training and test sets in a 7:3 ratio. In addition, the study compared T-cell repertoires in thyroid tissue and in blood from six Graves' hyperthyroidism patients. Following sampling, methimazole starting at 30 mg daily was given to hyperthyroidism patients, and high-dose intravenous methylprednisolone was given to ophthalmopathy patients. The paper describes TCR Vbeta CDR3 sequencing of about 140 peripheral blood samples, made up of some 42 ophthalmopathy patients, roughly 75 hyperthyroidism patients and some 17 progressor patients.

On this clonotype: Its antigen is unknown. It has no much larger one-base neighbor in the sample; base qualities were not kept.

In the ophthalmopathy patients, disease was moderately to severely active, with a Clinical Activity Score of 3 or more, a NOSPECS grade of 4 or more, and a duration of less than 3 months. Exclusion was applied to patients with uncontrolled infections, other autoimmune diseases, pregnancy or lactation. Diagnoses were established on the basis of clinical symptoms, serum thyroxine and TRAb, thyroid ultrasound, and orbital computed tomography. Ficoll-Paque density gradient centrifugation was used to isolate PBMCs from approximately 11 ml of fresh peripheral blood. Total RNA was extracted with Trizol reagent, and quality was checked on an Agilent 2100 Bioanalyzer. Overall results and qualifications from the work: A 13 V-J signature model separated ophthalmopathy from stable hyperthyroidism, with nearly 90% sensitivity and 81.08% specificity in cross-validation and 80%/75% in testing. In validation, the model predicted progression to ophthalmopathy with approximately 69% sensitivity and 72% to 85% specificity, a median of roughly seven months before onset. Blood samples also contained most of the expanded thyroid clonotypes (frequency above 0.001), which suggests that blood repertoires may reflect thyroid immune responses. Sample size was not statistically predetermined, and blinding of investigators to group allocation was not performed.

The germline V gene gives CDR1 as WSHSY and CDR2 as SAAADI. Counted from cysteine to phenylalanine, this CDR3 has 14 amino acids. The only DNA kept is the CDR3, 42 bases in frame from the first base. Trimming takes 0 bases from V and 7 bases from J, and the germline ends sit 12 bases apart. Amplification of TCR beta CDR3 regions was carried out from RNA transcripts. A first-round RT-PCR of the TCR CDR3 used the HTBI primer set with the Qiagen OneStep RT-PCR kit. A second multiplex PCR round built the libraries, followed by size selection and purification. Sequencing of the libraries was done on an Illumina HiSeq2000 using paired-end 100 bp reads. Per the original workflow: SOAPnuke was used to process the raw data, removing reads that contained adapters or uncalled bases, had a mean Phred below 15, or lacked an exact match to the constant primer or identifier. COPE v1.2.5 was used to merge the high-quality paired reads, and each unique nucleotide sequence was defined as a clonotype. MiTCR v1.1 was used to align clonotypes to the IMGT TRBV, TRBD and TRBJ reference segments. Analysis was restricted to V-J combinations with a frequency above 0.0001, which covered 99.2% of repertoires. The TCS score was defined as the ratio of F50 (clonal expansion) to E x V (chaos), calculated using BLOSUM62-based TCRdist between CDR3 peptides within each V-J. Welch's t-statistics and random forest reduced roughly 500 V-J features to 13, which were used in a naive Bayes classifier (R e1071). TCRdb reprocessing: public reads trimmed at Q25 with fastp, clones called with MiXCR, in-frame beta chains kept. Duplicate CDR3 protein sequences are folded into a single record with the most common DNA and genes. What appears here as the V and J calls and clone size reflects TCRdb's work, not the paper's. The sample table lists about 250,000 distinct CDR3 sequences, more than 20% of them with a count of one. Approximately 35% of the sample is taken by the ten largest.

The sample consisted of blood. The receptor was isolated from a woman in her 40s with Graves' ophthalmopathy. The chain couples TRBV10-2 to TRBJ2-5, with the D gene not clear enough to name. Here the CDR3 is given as CASSESNIKGTQYF. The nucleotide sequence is TGCGCCAGCAGTGAGTCGAATATTAAGGGGACCCAGTACTTC.